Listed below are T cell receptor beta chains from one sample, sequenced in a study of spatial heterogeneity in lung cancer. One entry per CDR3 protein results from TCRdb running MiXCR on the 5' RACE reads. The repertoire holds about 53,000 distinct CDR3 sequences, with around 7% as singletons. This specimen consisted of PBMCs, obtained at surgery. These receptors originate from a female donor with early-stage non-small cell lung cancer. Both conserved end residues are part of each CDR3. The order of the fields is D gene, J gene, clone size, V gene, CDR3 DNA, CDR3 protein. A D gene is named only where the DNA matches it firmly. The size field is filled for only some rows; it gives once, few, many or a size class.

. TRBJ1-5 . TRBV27 TGTGCCAGTTCCGGGACCTATAATCAGCCCCAGCATTTT CASSGTYNQPQHF
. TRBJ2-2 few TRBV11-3 TGTGCCAGCAGCTGGGGCGGGGGCCCTACCGGGGAGCTGTTTTTT CASSWGGGPTGELFF
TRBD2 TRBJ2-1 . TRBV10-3 TGTGCCATCAGTAAACTCCCGGGACTAGCGAATGAGCAGTTCTTC CAISKLPGLANEQFF
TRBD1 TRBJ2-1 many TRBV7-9 TGTGCCAGCAGCTTAAAGGGGGCGGTTGAGCAGTTCTTC CASSLKGAVEQFF
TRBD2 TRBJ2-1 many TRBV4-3 TGCGCCAGCAGCCAAGGGCTAGCGGGGTTCTATGAGCAGTTCTTC CASSQGLAGFYEQFF
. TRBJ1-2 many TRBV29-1 TGCAGCGTCGTTAACCAGGGTGGCGGCTACACCTTC CSVVNQGGGYTF
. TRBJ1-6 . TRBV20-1 TGCAGTGCTACTGTCCAGCTACAAAATTCACCCCTCCACTTT CSATVQLQNSPLHF
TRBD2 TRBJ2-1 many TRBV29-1 TGCAGCGTGACTAGCGGGGGATACAATGAGCAGTTCTTC CSVTSGGYNEQFF
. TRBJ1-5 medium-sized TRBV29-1 TGCAGCGTTGGGGGTGACAGTCACAATCAGCCCCAGCATTTT CSVGGDSHNQPQHF
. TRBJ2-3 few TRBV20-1 TGCAGTGCTACGCCAGGGCGTGGCACAGATACGCAGTATTTT CSATPGRGTDTQYF
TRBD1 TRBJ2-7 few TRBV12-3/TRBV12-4 TGTGCCAGCAGTCCCGGACAGGGGTCCTACGAGCAGTACTTC CASSPGQGSYEQYF
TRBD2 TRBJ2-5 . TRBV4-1 TGCGCCAGCAGCCAGTCTCAAGCGGGGGCGGGAGAGACCCAGTACTTC CASSQSQAGAGETQYF
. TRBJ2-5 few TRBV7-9 TGTGCCAGCAGCTTCCCGGGGACAAGGAGGGAGACCCAGTACTTC CASSFPGTRRETQYF
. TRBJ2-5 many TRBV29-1 TGCAGCGCAAAGGGAAAAGAGACCCAGTACTTC CSAKGKETQYF
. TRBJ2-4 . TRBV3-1 TGTGTCAGCAGCCAGTCCACAAACATTCAGTACTTC CVSSQSTNIQYF
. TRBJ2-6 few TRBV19 TGTGCCAGCACAGGGTACTCTGGGGCCAACGTCCTGACTTTC CASTGYSGANVLTF
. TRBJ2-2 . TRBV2 TGTGCCAGCAGTGAGACAGGCCGGGTGCTGTTTTTT CASSETGRVLFF
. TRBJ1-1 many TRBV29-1 TGCAGCGTTGTGAGTCGGACAGCCTTGAACACTGAAGCTTTCTTT CSVVSRTALNTEAFF
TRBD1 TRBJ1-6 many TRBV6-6 TGTGCCAGCAGTTCCACGTTCCGGGACAGAAATTCACCCCTCCACTTT CASSSTFRDRNSPLHF
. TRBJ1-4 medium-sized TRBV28 TGTGCCAGCAGTTTAGTGGGCGAATTAACTAATGAAAAACTGTTTTTT CASSLVGELTNEKLFF
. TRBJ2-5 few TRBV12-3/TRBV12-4 TGTGCCAGCAGTTTTTTCTCCGAGACCCAGTACTTC CASSFFSETQYF
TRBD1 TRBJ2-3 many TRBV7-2 TGTGCCAGCAGCTTAGTATCCCAGGGGGCAGATACGCAGTATTTT CASSLVSQGADTQYF
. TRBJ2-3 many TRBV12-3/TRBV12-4 TGTGCCAGCAGCCGAGACCTAGCCCTTAGCACAGATACGCAGTATTTT CASSRDLALSTDTQYF
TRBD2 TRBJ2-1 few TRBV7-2 TGTGCCAGCAGCTTAGCTAGCGGGGGGGCGAATGAGCAGTTCTTC CASSLASGGANEQFF
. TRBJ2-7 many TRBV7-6 TGTGCCAGCAGCCCCTTAAGGGGGAAAAACGAGCAGTACTTC CASSPLRGKNEQYF
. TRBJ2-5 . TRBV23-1 TGCGCCAGCAGTCAATCGAGAGGGCAGGGAGGAGAGACCCAGTACTTC CASSQSRGQGGETQYF
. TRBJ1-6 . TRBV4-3 TGCGCCAGCAGCCAAGATCCGCAGGGTTCCTATAATTCACCCCTCCACTTT CASSQDPQGSYNSPLHF
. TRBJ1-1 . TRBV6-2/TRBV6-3 TGTGCCAGCAGTTTAAGACCCCTTAATGAAGCTTTCTTT CASSLRPLNEAFF